Below are 27 T cell receptor beta chains sequenced from a single sample in a study of cytomegalovirus exposure and HLA in healthy donors. In the PCR, 60 Vbeta and 13 Jbeta primers were used. Sequencing was performed with immunoSEQ multiplex PCR; in TCRdb, only in-frame clones are kept and a portion is missing. The sample holds 120,000 or so clones; 79% are singletons and the top ten take roughly 2%. Sequenced input: PBMCs. The receptor set was obtained from a man younger than 30 in good health and CMV-seronegative.

The chain combines TRBV7-2 with TRBJ1-4; D is undetermined. From germline, CDR1 is SGHTA and CDR2 FQGNSA. The ends were cut back, 6 bases at V and 5 bases at J, with 7 bases in the middle. The CDR3 extends over 12 amino acids. The CDR3 nucleotides read TGTGCCAGCAGGGCAGTGAATGAAAAACTGTTTTTT. This translates into CASRAVNEKLFF.

The rearrangement uses TRBV5-1 and TRBJ1-3, with a possible D match to TRBD1 (5 bases). V was shortened by 5 bases and J by 2 bases, with 11 bases between the two germline ends. CDR1 is SGHRS, CDR2 YFSETQ, per germline. The CDR3 length is 14 residues. Here the CDR3 reads CASRFTGTGNTIYF. The CDR3 region has the DNA TGCGCCAGCAGGTTTACAGGTACTGGAAACACCATATATTTT.

The chain uses TRBV29-1 and TRBJ1-5; D is undetermined. V was clipped by 4 bases and J by 2 bases, with 9 bases between them. The CDR3 length is 13 residues. The germline gives CDR1 SQVTM, CDR2 ANQGSEA. The CDR3 DNA reads TGCAGCGTTGTCCCAGGCCGCAATCAGCCCCAGCATTTT. It translates to CSVVPGRNQPQHF.

The rearrangement joins TRBV10-3 to TRBJ1-3; 7 nucleotides agree with TRBD1. Germline V gives CDR1 ENHRY, CDR2 SYGVKD. J lost 0 bases, V lost 7 bases, and 9 bases had no gene match. The CDR3 length is 16 residues. The CDR3 is CAIKRGPTSSGNTIYF. The CDR3 DNA follows: TGTGCCATCAAGAGGGGGCCCACGAGCTCTGGAAACACCATATATTTT.

The chain combines TRBV7-9 with TRBJ2-1, with 15 bases fitting TRBD2. J lost 8 bases, V lost 6 bases, and 5 bases had no gene match. The CDR3 runs 15 residues. CDR1 and CDR2 from the germline V gene are SEHNR and FQNEAQ (reference sequence). The DNA of the CDR3 is TGTGCCAGCAGGCAAGGGACTAGCGGGAGGTATGAGCAGTTCTTC. As protein: CASRQGTSGRYEQFF.

The chain recombines TRBV9 with TRBJ2-5; D possibly corresponds to TRBD2 (5 bases). Between the trimmed V and J ends, which lost 1 base and 2 bases, there was a span of 15 bases. Looked up from germline, CDR1 is SGDLS and CDR2 is YYNGEE. This CDR3 comprises 16 residues. The CDR3 DNA follows: TGTGCCAGCAGCGTACTCCCAAGCGGAACTCAAGAGACCCAGTACTTC. It codes for CASSVLPSGTQETQYF. The variable domain in full, completed from reference TRBV9 and TRBJ2-5, reads DSGVTQTPKHLITATGQRVTLRCSPRSGDLSVYWYQQSLDQGLQFLIQYYNGEERAKGNILERFSAQQFPDLHSELNLSSLELGDSALYFCASSVLPSGTQETQYFGPGTRLLVL.

The J gene is TRBJ1-1, the V gene TRBV30; 7 nucleotides match TRBD1. This CDR3 region has 12 residues. The germline gives CDR1 GTSNPN, CDR2 SVGIG (reference sequence). Trimming removed 2 bases from V and 7 bases from J; junction bases left unmatched: 4. CDR3 bases: TGTGCCTGGAGTCCAGGGGACAGTGAAGCTTTCTTT. Residues: CAWSPGDSEAFF. Based on the CDR3 plus reference TRBV30 and TRBJ1-1, the full variable domain is SQTIHQWPATLVQPVGSPLSLECTVEGTSNPNLYWYRQAAGRGLQLLFYSVGIGQISSEVPQNLSASRPQDRQFILSSKKLLLSDSGFYLCAWSPGDSEAFFGQGTRLTVV.

The V call is TRBV18, the J call TRBJ1-1; D unresolved. Trimming took 4 bases from V and 4 from J, leaving 10 bases between them. Germline loops: CDR1 KGHSH, CDR2 LQKENI. The CDR3 contains 13 residues. The CDR3 nucleotides read TGTGCCAGCTCACGAGAGGGTCGCACTGAAGCTTTCTTT. It is translated as CASSREGRTEAFF.

The chain employs TRBV27 and TRBJ2-4, with D possibly matching TRBD1 (5 bases). Trimming took off 8 bases at V and 5 bases at J, with 13 bases between the two ends. Germline-derived CDR1 and CDR2 are MNHEY and SMNVEV (reference sequence). The CDR3 sequence is 13 residues long. In nucleotides, the CDR3 is TGTGCCAGCCATCCCCAGGGTGAAAACATTCAGTACTTC. Translated, it gives CASHPQGENIQYF.

The genes are TRBV28 and TRBJ1-2, with TRBD1 matching 9 bases. Losses at the gene ends were 6 bases for V and 6 bases for J; bases not matched to a gene: 8. The CDR3 consists of 14 residues. CDR1 is MDHEN and CDR2 is SYDVKM in the germline V gene. CDR3 protein: CASRPTGGADGYTF. In DNA, the CDR3 is TGTGCCAGCAGACCCACAGGGGGCGCAGATGGCTACACCTTC.

V usage is TRBV6-1 and J usage is TRBJ2-7, with TRBD2 identical over 7 bases. The CDR3 covers 14 residues. The V gene end was trimmed by 2 bases and the J gene end by 7 bases; junction bases not matched to a gene: 8. Per the germline V gene, CDR1 is MNHNS and CDR2 is SASEGT. The CDR3: CASSENFSGREQYV. The CDR3 DNA is TGTGCCAGCAGTGAAAATTTCTCCGGGAGGGAGCAGTACGTC.

V and J are TRBV11-1 and TRBJ2-5; 11 bases are a match to TRBD1. This CDR3 has 17 amino acids. The trim removed 5 bases at V and 4 bases at J, leaving 12 bases unmatched. Germline V CDR1 and CDR2: SGHAT, FQDESV (reference sequence). The CDR3 sequence is CASSVRRTGGMGETQYF. As DNA, the CDR3 is TGTGCCAGCAGCGTGAGGCGGACAGGGGGCATGGGAGAGACCCAGTACTTC. The full variable domain, completed using reference TRBV11-1 and TRBJ2-5, is EAEVAQSPRYKITEKSQAVAFWCDPISGHATLYWYRQILGQGPELLVQFQDESVVDDSQLPKDRFSAERLKGVDSTLKIQPAELGDSAMYLCASSVRRTGGMGETQYFGPGTRLLVL.

This chain joins TRBV18 and TRBJ2-5; 7 nucleotides match TRBD2. CDR3 size: 14 residues. J was trimmed by 4 bases and V by 2 bases; bases with no gene match: 4. CDR1 is KGHSH and CDR2 is LQKENI in the germline V gene. CDR3 loop: CASSPEWGGETQYF. The CDR3 nucleotides are TGTGCCAGCTCACCAGAATGGGGGGGAGAGACCCAGTACTTC.

The rearrangement joins TRBV2 to TRBJ2-7, with D possibly TRBD1 on 6 matching bases. There are 13 residues in the CDR3. CDR1 is SNHLY, CDR2 FYNNEI, per germline. Trimming cost V 6 bases and J 6 bases, with 15 bases left between them. CDR3 DNA: TGTGCCAGCAGGAGGGCCCAGGGGCTCGAGCAGTACGTC. Its translation: CASRRAQGLEQYV.

The CDR3 reads CSVEDLKTGGTDTQYF. In DNA, the CDR3 is TGCAGCGTTGAAGATCTTAAGACAGGCGGCACAGATACGCAGTATTTT. This chain uses TRBV29-1 with TRBJ2-3; a possible D gene is TRBD1 (6 bases). Trimming removed 0 bases from V and 1 base from J, with 14 bases in between. Germline V gives CDR1 SQVTM, CDR2 ANQGSEA. The CDR3 covers 16 residues.

The rearrangement uses TRBV27 and TRBJ2-1, with 13 positions matching TRBD2. The CDR3 extends over 14 amino acids. The ends lost 8 bases at V and 5 bases at J; junction bases unmatched: 3. Germline-derived CDR1 and CDR2 are MNHEY and SMNVEV (reference sequence). CDR3 in amino acids: CASRLAGGHNEQFF. CDR3 DNA: TGTGCCAGCCGACTAGCGGGAGGTCACAATGAGCAGTTCTTC.

This clone has just a few counts. The rearrangement joins TRBV6-4 to TRBJ2-3; 12 nucleotides match TRBD2. The CDR3 length is 14 residues. CDR1 is MRHNA and CDR2 is SNTAGT in the germline V gene. V lost 4 bases to trimming and J lost 4 bases; unmatched junction nucleotides: 0. CDR3 loop: CASSGLAGADTQYF. DNA for the CDR3: TGTGCCAGCAGTGGACTAGCGGGAGCAGATACGCAGTATTTT.

The chain has TRBV6-5 and TRBJ1-1, with TRBD1 as a possible D gene (6 bases). Germline V gene sequence: CDR1 MNHEY, CDR2 SVGAGI. The CDR3 is 14 residues long. V was pared by 5 bases and J by 4 bases, with 14 bases between. DNA of the CDR3: TGTGCCAGCAGTAAGGACAGCTTTTCCACTGAAGCTTTCTTT. Residues: CASSKDSFSTEAFF.

The genes are TRBV5-1 and TRBJ2-1, with TRBD2 as a possible D gene (5 bases). This CDR3 has 14 residues. CDR1 and CDR2 from the germline V gene are SGHRS and YFSETQ. V dropped 5 bases and J dropped 6 bases, with 15 bases sitting between them. The CDR3 loop reads CASRNSTSRNEQFF. The CDR3 nucleotides read TGCGCCAGCAGGAACTCAACTAGTCGCAATGAGCAGTTCTTC.

The rearrangement links TRBV4-1 to TRBJ2-1, with 7 nucleotides matching TRBD2. Germline V gene lookup returns CDR1 MGHRA and CDR2 YSYEKL. V gave up 3 bases and J gave up 8 bases; unmatched junction bases: 7. The CDR3 has 14 residues. CDR3 in DNA: TGCGCCAGCAGCCAGGGACTACTAGTTGATGAGCAGTTCTTC. It is translated as CASSQGLLVDEQFF.

The J gene is TRBJ2-1, the V gene TRBV11-2, with D possibly being TRBD2 (6 bases). The CDR3 spans 14 residues. V lost 0 bases, J lost 3 bases, and 6 bases lay in between. The germline CDR1 and CDR2 sequences are SGHAT and FQNNGV. The CDR3 loop reads CASSLERDYNEQFF. The CDR3 DNA reads TGTGCCAGCAGCTTAGAGCGGGACTACAATGAGCAGTTCTTC.

The chain has TRBV7-2 and TRBJ1-4; 11 bases are shared with TRBD1. The ends lost 6 bases at V and 2 bases at J; junction bases unmatched: 5. Germline V gene sequence: CDR1 SGHTA, CDR2 FQGNSA. This CDR3 region has 16 residues. The CDR3 nucleotides are TGTGCCAGCAGTCGGAGGACAGGGGGCACTAATGAAAAACTGTTTTTT. This sequence encodes CASSRRTGGTNEKLFF.

The rearrangement joins TRBV9 to TRBJ1-1; unclear D gene. Germline assignment: CDR1 SGDLS and CDR2 YYNGEE. With 4 bases removed from V and 1 base from J, the gap between germline ends came to 14 bases. CDR3 size: 15 residues. CDR3 in amino acids: CASSPTAGSNTEAFF. CDR3 coding DNA: TGTGCCAGCAGCCCCACGGCGGGGTCGAACACTGAAGCTTTCTTT.

V and J are TRBV6-1 and TRBJ2-7; a possible D gene is TRBD2 (5 bases). CDR3 length equals 14 residues. The ends were cut back, 6 bases at V and 2 bases at J, with 14 bases in the middle. Germline CDR1 reads MNHNS; CDR2 reads SASEGT. The DNA of the CDR3 is TGTGCCAGCAGCTTGCACGGGGATCCCTACGAGCAGTACGTC. It yields the protein CASSLHGDPYEQYV.

This clone appeared a single time. Other DNA sequences in this specimen translate into the identical CDR3. The chain uses TRBV7-8 and TRBJ2-5; maybe TRBD1 (5 bases). The DNA end lines up better with TRBJ2-7; the J call may be wrong. CDR1 is SGHVS, CDR2 FQNEAQ, per germline. The CDR3 spans 15 residues. CDR3 sequence: CASSLATGISYEQYF. CDR3 bases: TGTGCCAGCAGCTTAGCTACAGGAATCTCTTACGAGCAGTACTTC.

The V and J genes are TRBV27 and TRBJ2-1; D gene uncertain. The V end lost 5 bases, the J end lost 5 bases, and 16 bases lay between the germline ends. CDR3 length equals 15 residues. Per the germline V gene, CDR1 is MNHEY and CDR2 is SMNVEV (reference sequence). CDR3 bases: TGTGCCAGCAGTAACCACAAACTAAAAAACAATGAGCAGTTCTTC. Residues: CASSNHKLKNNEQFF.

The chain has TRBV19 and TRBJ1-2; D is possibly TRBD1 (6 bases). The CDR3 has 14 residues. Germline CDR1 reads LNHDA; CDR2 reads SQIVND (reference sequence). V gave up 6 bases and J gave up 2 bases, with 13 bases separating them. The CDR3, as DNA: TGTGCCAGTAGCCCGAACAGGGAAAACTATGGCTACACCTTC. Translating gives CASSPNRENYGYTF. The entire variable domain, with the rest obtained from reference TRBV19 and TRBJ1-2, is as follows: DGGITQSPKYLFRKEGQNVTLSCEQNLNHDAMYWYRQDPGQGLRLIYYSQIVNDFQKGDIAEGYSVSREKKESFPLTVTSAQKNPTAFYLCASSPNRENYGYTFGSGTRLTVV.